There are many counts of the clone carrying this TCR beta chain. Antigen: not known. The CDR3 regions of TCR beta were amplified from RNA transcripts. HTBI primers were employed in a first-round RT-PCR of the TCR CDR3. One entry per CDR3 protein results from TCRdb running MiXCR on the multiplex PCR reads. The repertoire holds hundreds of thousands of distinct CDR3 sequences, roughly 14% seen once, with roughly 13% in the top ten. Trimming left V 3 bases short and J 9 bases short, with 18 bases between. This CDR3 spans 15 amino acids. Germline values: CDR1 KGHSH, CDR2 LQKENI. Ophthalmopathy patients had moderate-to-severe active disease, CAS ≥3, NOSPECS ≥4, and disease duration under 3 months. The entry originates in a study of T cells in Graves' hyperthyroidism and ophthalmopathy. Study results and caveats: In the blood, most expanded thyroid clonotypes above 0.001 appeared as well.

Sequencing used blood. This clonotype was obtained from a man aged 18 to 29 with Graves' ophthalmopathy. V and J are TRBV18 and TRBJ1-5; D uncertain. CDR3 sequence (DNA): TGTGCCAGCTCACCTGAGGGCACGGGCCGACGGCCCCAGCATTTT. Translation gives CASSPEGTGRRPQHF.